This T cell receptor (beta chain) was captured by sequencing in a study of shared T cell receptors in the human thymus. This CDR3 has 15 amino acids. Germline V gene data show CDR1 as SGHNT and CDR2 as YYREEE (reference sequence). J lost 6 bases, V lost 2 bases, and 6 bases had no gene match. Sequencing was performed with immunoSEQ multiplex PCR; in TCRdb, only in-frame clones are kept and a portion is missing. The profile shows almost 550,000 clones, approximately 78% of them singletons. These data are also associated with another study on human thymus T cells.

The chain carries TRBV5-4 and TRBJ2-1, with 9 nucleotides matching TRBD1. The specimen sequenced was thymocytes. This TCR derives from a boy less than two years old with a congenital heart defect. The CDR3 DNA sequence: TGTGCCAGCAGCTTTCCGGGACAGGGTATCAATGAGCAGTTCTTC. Its protein is CASSFPGQGINEQFF.